This TCR beta chain was observed in a study of lymphopenia after photon versus proton radiotherapy. Whole-study results and caveats: Photon-treated patients lost naive T cells and TCR diversity; proton-treated stayed stable. After lymphocyte nadir, photon-treated repertoires showed oligoclonal expansion, especially CD8+ Temra. Post-nadir TCR diversity decline inversely tracked overall survival among those who died. Authors raise, but do not show, better survival with proton therapy.

On this clone itself: Antigen unknown.

The CDR3 contains 17 residues. Assay used: immunoSEQ multiplex PCR; TCRdb lists only in-frame clones, some missing. The top ten hold about 13% of the sample, which has approximately 70,000 clones, roughly 87% seen once. The clonotype originates from an elderly man with esophageal cancer. Source: peripheral blood, taken from a patient treated with proton-based radiotherapy. The V call is TRBV21-1, the J call TRBJ2-2; the table's D call, TRBD1, has no DNA check behind it. TRBV21-1 is classified as a pseudogene. The CDR3 DNA follows: TGTGCCAGCAGCAAAGGGGTAATTGGGCGAAACACCGGGGAGCTGTTTTTT. Amino acid sequence: CASSKGVIGRNTGELFF.